This is a list of T cell receptor beta chains from one sample in a study of CD4 and CD8 cells across lung adenocarcinoma regions. A single record per CDR3 protein comes from TCRdb applying MiXCR to the PCR reads. The table lists some 20,000 distinct CDR3 sequences, around 50% of them singletons. Specimen: CD8+ T cells from the center of a lung tumor. Receptor source: a female donor with lung adenocarcinoma. The CD4 and CD8 labels of this study may be unreliable. Both conserved end residues are part of each CDR3. Each record gives: V gene, CDR3 protein.

>TRBV6-4
CASHPLIGEGRNEKLFF
>TRBV12-3/TRBV12-4
CASSQGRGANVLYF
>TRBV10-2
CASRLAGSYEQYF
>TRBV25-1
CASIGLGTQYF
>TRBV6-1
CASGGPGGRGTDTQYF
>TRBV6-1
CASRQGGGSKDTQYF
>TRBV6-1
CASRPGVAGTDTQYF
>TRBV6-1
CASRKQDRVVSTEAFF
>TRBV12-3/TRBV12-4
CASNPKGQGGYGYTF
>TRBV12-3/TRBV12-4
CASSLRGLAVYNEQFF
>TRBV10-3
CAIGGLVPETQYF
>TRBV10-3
CAGLVRRDQETQYF
>TRBV27
CASSPDRGFKDTQYF
>TRBV11-2
CASSFQDYTGELFF
>TRBV14
CASSQESPIWGTESGRGNEQFF
>TRBV11-2
CASSLVDSAYEQHF
>TRBV27
CASSRHANTGELFF
>TRBV7-9
CASSFSGRYNEQFF
>TRBV10-3
CAISDGGPTDTQYF
>TRBV6-1
CASSLQGGADTQYF
>TRBV7-6
CASGGDWVNEQFF
>TRBV6-1
CATMVPGQGKIQYF
>TRBV6-1
CAGRGGREEETQYF
>TRBV24-1
CATGSSRGLGDEQFF
>TRBV4-1
CASSQGAGREGRAKDTQYF
>TRBV6-5
CASSWGGGPEGTGELFF
>TRBV6-1
CASGLLISGNTIYF
>TRBV6-1
CASTGASSRSSYEQYF
>TRBV7-2
CASSRLGGIETQYF
>TRBV6-1
CARNKQGGGTGEQFF
>TRBV6-5
CASSQEYRTSYEQYF
>TRBV6-1
CASRTGTGTLFF
>TRBV6-1
CASIFRGSTGELFF
>TRBV6-5
CASSLGTSGVGEQFF
>TRBV6-1
CASSVRGAANTDTQYF
>TRBV27
CASSSPRTSGTDAQFF
>TRBV10-1
CASSGGGGTEQFF
>TRBV12-3/TRBV12-4
CASSLGSGQPQHF
>TRBV6-5
CASSYRDNQPQHF
>TRBV6-1
CASSGGQGKTLNTEAFF
>TRBV7-3
CAGSGSRAPETQYF